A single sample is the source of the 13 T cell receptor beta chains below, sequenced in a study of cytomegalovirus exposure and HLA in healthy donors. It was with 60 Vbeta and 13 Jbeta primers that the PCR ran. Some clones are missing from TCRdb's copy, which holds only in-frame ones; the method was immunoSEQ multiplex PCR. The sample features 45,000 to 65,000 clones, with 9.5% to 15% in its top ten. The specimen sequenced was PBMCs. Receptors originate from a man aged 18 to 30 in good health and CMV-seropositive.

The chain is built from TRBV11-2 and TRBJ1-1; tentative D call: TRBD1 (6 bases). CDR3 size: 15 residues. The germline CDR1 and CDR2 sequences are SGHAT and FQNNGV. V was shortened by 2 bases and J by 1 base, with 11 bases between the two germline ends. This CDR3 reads CASSLRSTGNTEAFF. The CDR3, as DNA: TGTGCCAGCAGCTTAAGGTCGACAGGGAACACTGAAGCTTTCTTT.

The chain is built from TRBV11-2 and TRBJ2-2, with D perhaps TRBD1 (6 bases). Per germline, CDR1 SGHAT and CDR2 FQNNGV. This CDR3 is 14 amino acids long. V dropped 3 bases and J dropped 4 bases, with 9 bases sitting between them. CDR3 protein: CASSFGQSTGELFF. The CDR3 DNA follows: TGTGCCAGCAGCTTCGGACAGAGCACCGGGGAGCTGTTTTTT.

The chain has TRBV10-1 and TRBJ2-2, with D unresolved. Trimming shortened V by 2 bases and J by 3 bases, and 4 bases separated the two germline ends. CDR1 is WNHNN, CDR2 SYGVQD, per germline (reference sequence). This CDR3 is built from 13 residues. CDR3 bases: TGCGCCAGCAGTGAGCGGGACACCGGGGAGCTGTTTTTT. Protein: CASSERDTGELFF.

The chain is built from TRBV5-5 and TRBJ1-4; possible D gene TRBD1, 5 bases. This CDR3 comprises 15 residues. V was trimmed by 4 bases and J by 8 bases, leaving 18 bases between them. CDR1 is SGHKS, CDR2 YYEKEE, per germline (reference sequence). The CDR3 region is CASSTGSQGGEKLFF. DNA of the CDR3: TGTGCCAGCAGCACGGGGAGCCAGGGAGGGGAAAAACTGTTTTTT.

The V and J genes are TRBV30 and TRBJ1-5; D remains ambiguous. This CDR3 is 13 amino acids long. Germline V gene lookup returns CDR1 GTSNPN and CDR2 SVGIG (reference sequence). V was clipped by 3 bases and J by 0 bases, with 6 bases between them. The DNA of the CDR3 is TGTGCCTGGAGGGGCGATAGCAATCAGCCCCAGCATTTT. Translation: CAWRGDSNQPQHF.

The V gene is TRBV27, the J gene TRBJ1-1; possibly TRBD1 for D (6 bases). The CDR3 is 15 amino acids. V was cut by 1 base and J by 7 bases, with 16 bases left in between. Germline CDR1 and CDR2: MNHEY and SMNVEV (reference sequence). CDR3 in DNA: TGTGCCAGCAGTTTATACCGTAACAGGGTCGGTGAAGCTTTCTTT. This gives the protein CASSLYRNRVGEAFF.

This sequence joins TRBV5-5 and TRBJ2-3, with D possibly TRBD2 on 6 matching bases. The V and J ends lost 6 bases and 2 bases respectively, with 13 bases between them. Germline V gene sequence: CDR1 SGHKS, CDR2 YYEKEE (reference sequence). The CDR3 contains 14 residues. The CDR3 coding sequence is TGTGCCAGCACCACCGGGAGCTCCACAGATACGCAGTATTTT. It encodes CASTTGSSTDTQYF.

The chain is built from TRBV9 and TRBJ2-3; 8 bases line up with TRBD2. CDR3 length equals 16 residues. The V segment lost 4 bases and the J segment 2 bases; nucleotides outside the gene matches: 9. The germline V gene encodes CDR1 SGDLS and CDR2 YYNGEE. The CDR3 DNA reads TGTGCCAGCAGCCTCATCGGGGGGGAGTCCACAGATACGCAGTATTTT. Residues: CASSLIGGESTDTQYF.

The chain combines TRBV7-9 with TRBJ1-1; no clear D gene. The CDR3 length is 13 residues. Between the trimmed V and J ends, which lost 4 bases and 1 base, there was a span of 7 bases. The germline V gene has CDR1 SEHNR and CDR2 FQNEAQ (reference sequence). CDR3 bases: TGTGCCAGCAGCTATTTGGCGAACACTGAAGCTTTCTTT. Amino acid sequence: CASSYLANTEAFF.

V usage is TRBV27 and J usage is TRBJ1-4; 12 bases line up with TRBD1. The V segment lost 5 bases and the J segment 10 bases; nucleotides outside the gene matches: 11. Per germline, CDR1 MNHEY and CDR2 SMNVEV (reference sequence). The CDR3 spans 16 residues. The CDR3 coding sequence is TGTGCCAGCAGTCTAGCTAGGGGGACAGGGGGCAGAAAACTGTTTTTT. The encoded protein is CASSLARGTGGRKLFF.

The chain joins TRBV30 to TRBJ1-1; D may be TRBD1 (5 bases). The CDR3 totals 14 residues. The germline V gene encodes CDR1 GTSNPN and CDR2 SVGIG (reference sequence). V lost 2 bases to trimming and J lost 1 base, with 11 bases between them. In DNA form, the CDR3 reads TGTGCCTGGAGTTACGGACACGGGAACACTGAAGCTTTCTTT. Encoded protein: CAWSYGHGNTEAFF.

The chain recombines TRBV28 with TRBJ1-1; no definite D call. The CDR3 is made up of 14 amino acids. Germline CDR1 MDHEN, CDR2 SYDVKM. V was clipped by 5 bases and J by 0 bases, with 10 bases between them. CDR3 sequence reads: CASSAYLLNTEAFF. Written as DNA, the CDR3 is TGTGCCAGCAGTGCCTACCTTTTGAACACTGAAGCTTTCTTT.

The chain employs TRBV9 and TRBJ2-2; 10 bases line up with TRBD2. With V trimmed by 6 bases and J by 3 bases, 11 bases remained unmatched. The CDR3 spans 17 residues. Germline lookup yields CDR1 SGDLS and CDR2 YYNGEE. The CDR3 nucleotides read TGTGCCAGCACTACCCACGGGCTAGCGGGAGACACCGGGGAGCTGTTTTTT. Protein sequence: CASTTHGLAGDTGELFF.